These T cell receptor beta chains were read from a single sample in a study of CD8 T cells in ankylosing spondylitis. TCRdb called the 5' RACE reads again in MiXCR, with one record for every CDR3 protein. The sample includes hundreds of thousands of distinct CDR3 sequences, roughly 32% of them seen just once. Sequenced sample: blood, either unsorted or a sorted T cell fraction (not recorded which). These receptors were obtained from a male donor with ankylosing spondylitis or in good health (not recorded which). The CDR3 runs from the conserved cysteine through the conserved F or W. A D gene is named only where the DNA matches it firmly. For some rows the clone size is stated as once, few or many, or as a class when expanded; others skip it.

TRBD1	-	TRBV29-1	15	TRBJ2-3	CSVEGGQGSTDTQYF	TGCAGCGTTGAAGGGGGACAGGGAAGCACAGATACGCAGTATTTT
-	-	TRBV5-1	13	TRBJ1-1	CASSLAQPTEAFF	TGCGCCAGCAGCTTGGCCCAGCCCACTGAAGCTTTCTTT
-	few	TRBV6-1	14	TRBJ2-3	CASSRRLATDTQYF	TGTGCCAGCAGTCGACGACTCGCCACAGATACGCAGTATTTT
TRBD2	-	TRBV11-1	18	TRBJ2-5	CASSQGLAGGMIQETQYF	TGTGCCAGCAGCCAGGGACTAGCGGGAGGAATGATCCAAGAGACCCAGTACTTC
TRBD1	-	TRBV25-1	20	TRBJ1-2	CASSEYYPVRGDGNNYGYTF	TGTGCCAGCAGTGAATATTACCCGGTCAGGGGGGATGGGAATAACTATGGCTACACCTTC
TRBD1	few	TRBV29-1	14	TRBJ2-1	CSVLGGTGSNEQFF	TGCAGCGTTCTCGGGGGGACAGGGTCCAATGAGCAGTTCTTC
-	-	TRBV5-4	14	TRBJ1-4	CASSPGDQDEKLFF	TGTGCCAGCAGCCCTGGGGACCAGGATGAAAAACTGTTTTTT
-	once	TRBV9	14	TRBJ1-5	CASSVGGASQPQHF	TGTGCCAGCAGCGTAGGGGGGGCCTCGCAGCCCCAGCATTTT
-	few	TRBV11-1	17	TRBJ2-1	CASSSRSVGLKYNEQFF	TGTGCCAGCAGCTCCCGGTCAGTGGGGCTTAAATACAATGAGCAGTTCTTC
-	-	TRBV7-2	16	TRBJ2-3	CASSLVVSPPADTQYF	TGTGCCAGCAGCTTAGTTGTCTCCCCGCCTGCAGATACGCAGTATTTT
-	few	TRBV10-2	14	TRBJ2-1	CASSEDQGGNEQFF	TGCGCCAGCAGTGAGGATCAGGGGGGGAATGAGCAGTTCTTC
-	-	TRBV7-9	15	TRBJ2-5	CASSLPREPQETQYF	TGTGCCAGCAGCCTCCCCCGGGAACCACAAGAGACCCAGTACTTC
-	few	TRBV18	13	TRBJ1-2	CASSQQGDYGYTF	TGTGCCAGCTCCCAACAGGGAGACTATGGCTACACCTTC
-	few	TRBV15	17	TRBJ2-2	CATRSTRRTANTGELFF	TGTGCCACCCGATCAACTCGACGGACTGCGAACACCGGGGAGCTGTTTTTT
-	-	TRBV7-9	15	TRBJ2-3	CASSFFQVGTDTQYF	TGTGCCAGCAGTTTTTTTCAGGTTGGCACAGATACGCAGTATTTT
-	-	TRBV20-1	17	TRBJ2-2	CSARGLSGAANTGELFF	TGCAGTGCTAGAGGATTGTCAGGGGCCGCGAACACCGGGGAGCTGTTTTTT
-	-	TRBV3-1	14	TRBJ1-2	CASSFRTGYYGYTF	TGTGCCAGCAGCTTCAGGACGGGATACTATGGCTACACCTTC
-	-	TRBV5-6	16	TRBJ2-1	CASSDGRTPLLNEQFF	TGTGCCAGCAGCGACGGACGGACTCCCCTCTTGAATGAGCAGTTCTTC
-	few	TRBV20-1	14	TRBJ1-5	CSARLTGYNQPQHF	TGCAGTGCTAGGCTGACAGGATACAATCAGCCCCAGCATTTT
-	-	TRBV5-1	15	TRBJ2-7	CASSQAGEINYEQYF	TGCGCCAGCAGCCAAGCCGGAGAGATAAACTACGAGCAGTACTTC
TRBD1	few	TRBV15	17	TRBJ1-4	CATSRGIQTGEDEKLFF	TGTGCCACCAGCCGGGGAATACAGACAGGGGAGGATGAAAAACTGTTTTTT
-	few	TRBV20-1	13	TRBJ2-3	CSARSTFTDTQYF	TGCAGTGCTAGATCGACTTTTACAGATACGCAGTATTTT
TRBD2	-	TRBV3-1	16	TRBJ2-5	CASSQDLRLAVETQYF	TGTGCCAGCAGCCAGGACTTGAGACTAGCTGTAGAGACCCAGTACTTC
-	few	TRBV6-4	16	TRBJ2-2	CASSDSGQANTGELFF	TGTGCCAGCAGTGACTCCGGCCAGGCTAACACCGGGGAGCTGTTTTTT
-	-	TRBV5-1	15	TRBJ2-5	CASRIQQGRWETQYF	TGCGCCAGCAGGATCCAGCAGGGAAGGTGGGAGACCCAGTACTTC
-	few	TRBV12-3/TRBV12-4	14	TRBJ1-2	CASSQADRLGGYTF	TGTGCCAGCAGTCAAGCCGACAGGTTAGGTGGCTACACCTTC
TRBD1	many	TRBV6-1	14	TRBJ2-1	CASSPGQGYNEQFF	TGTGCCAGCAGTCCCGGACAGGGTTACAATGAGCAGTTCTTC
-	-	TRBV3-1	15	TRBJ1-1	CASRHPSTDNTEAFF	TGTGCCAGCAGGCATCCCTCGACGGATAACACTGAAGCTTTCTTT
-	few	TRBV9	15	TRBJ2-1	CASSVAASRYNEQFF	TGTGCCAGCAGCGTGGCAGCCTCGAGGTACAATGAGCAGTTCTTC
-	-	TRBV3-1	14	TRBJ1-1	CASSPMGLNTEAFF	TGTGCCAGCAGCCCGATGGGACTGAACACTGAAGCTTTCTTT
-	-	TRBV5-8	13	TRBJ2-1	CASSLAPTHRGFF	TGTGCCAGCAGCTTGGCCCCGACACACAGAGGGTTCTTC
-	few	TRBV20-1	16	TRBJ1-5	CSAMGGGLRTNQPQHF	TGCAGTGCTATGGGAGGCGGATTGAGGACCAATCAGCCCCAGCATTTT
-	few	TRBV12-3/TRBV12-4	13	TRBJ1-6	CASSFEHSSPLHF	TGTGCCAGCAGTTTCGAACACTCTTCACCCCTCCACTTT
TRBD1	few	TRBV11-2	15	TRBJ1-2	CASSLRGQGMSGYTF	TGTGCCAGCAGCTTACGGGGACAGGGGATGTCGGGCTACACCTTC
-	few	TRBV6-5	15	TRBJ2-2	CASSYSNPESGELFF	TGTGCCAGCAGTTACTCGAATCCGGAATCCGGGGAGCTGTTTTTT
TRBD1	-	TRBV20-1	14	TRBJ2-1	CSARDRGFSNEQFF	TGCAGTGCTAGAGACAGGGGGTTCTCCAATGAGCAGTTCTTC
-	few	TRBV20-1	16	TRBJ2-1	CSATGGQGRLAELGVF	TGCAGTGCCACCGGGGGGCAGGGAAGGCTAGCGGAGCTCGGGGTCTTC
-	-	TRBV12-3/TRBV12-4	13	TRBJ2-7	CASGDGESYEQYF	TGTGCCAGCGGGGACGGGGAGAGCTACGAGCAGTACTTC
-	few	TRBV7-9	15	TRBJ2-3	CASSPREIPTDTQYF	TGTGCCAGCAGCCCACGGGAGATTCCCACAGATACGCAGTATTTT
-	few	TRBV12-3/TRBV12-4	16	TRBJ1-2	CASSLGITVEESGYTF	TGTGCCAGCAGTTTGGGGATAACAGTGGAAGAATCTGGCTACACCTTC
-	few	TRBV7-9	14	TRBJ2-7	CASSLGPISYEQYF	TGTGCCAGCAGCTTAGGGCCAATCTCCTACGAGCAGTACTTC
-	-	TRBV27	14	TRBJ2-1	CASRPLRRYNEQFF	TGTGCCAGCAGACCCCTCAGGCGGTACAATGAGCAGTTCTTC
-	once	TRBV7-2	15	TRBJ2-5	CASSLRGGSGETQYF	TGTGCCAGCAGCTTACGTGGGGGATCGGGGGAGACCCAGTACTTC
-	few	TRBV5-1	13	TRBJ2-7	CASNTEGSYEQYF	TGCGCCAGCAACACGGAAGGGAGCTACGAGCAGTACTTC
-	few	TRBV5-5	15	TRBJ2-3	CASSVLAMGTDTQYF	TGTGCCAGCAGCGTACTAGCTATGGGCACAGATACGCAGTATTTT
-	-	TRBV20-1	12	TRBJ2-5	CSATQGGETQYF	TGCAGTGCTACACAGGGTGGGGAGACCCAGTACTTC
-	-	TRBV12-3/TRBV12-4	14	TRBJ2-3	CASILSTSTDTQYF	TGTGCCAGCATCCTAAGTACAAGCACAGATACGCAGTATTTT
TRBD1	few	TRBV12-3/TRBV12-4	15	TRBJ2-5	CASSLGTGGRETQYF	TGTGCCAGCAGCCTAGGGACAGGGGGCCGAGAGACCCAGTACTTC
-	many	TRBV29-1	15	TRBJ2-7	CSVEVGGLAAYEQYF	TGCAGCGTTGAAGTTGGGGGACTTGCGGCCTACGAGCAGTACTTC
-	few	TRBV5-8	13	TRBJ2-7	CASSRRAAREQYF	TGTGCCAGCAGCCGTCGAGCCGCGAGGGAGCAGTACTTC
-	-	TRBV6-2/TRBV6-3	13	TRBJ2-3	CASSFDVTDTQYF	TGTGCCAGCAGTTTTGACGTCACAGATACGCAGTATTTT
TRBD1	-	TRBV11-2	15	TRBJ2-7	CASSSPDRGGYEQYF	TGTGCCAGCAGTTCTCCGGACAGGGGAGGCTACGAGCAGTACTTC
-	-	TRBV6-1	14	TRBJ1-6	CASSGRRELSPLHF	TGTGCCAGCAGTGGGCGCAGGGAACTTTCACCCCTCCACTTT
-	-	TRBV5-1	15	TRBJ2-1	CASSLVGGAYNEQFF	TGCGCCAGCAGCTTGGTCGGAGGGGCCTACAATGAGCAGTTCTTC
-	-	TRBV12-3/TRBV12-4	15	TRBJ1-6	CASSRAGTANSPLHF	TGTGCCAGCAGTCGCGCGGGGACCGCAAATTCACCCCTCCACTTT
TRBD2	few	TRBV12-3/TRBV12-4	13	TRBJ2-5	CASSTSGQETQYF	TGTGCCAGCAGCACTAGCGGACAAGAGACCCAGTACTTC
TRBD2	-	TRBV4-2	16	TRBJ2-7	CASSQDSGGGSYEQYF	TGTGCCAGCAGCCAAGATAGCGGGGGGGGCTCCTACGAGCAGTACTTC
TRBD1	once	TRBV12-3/TRBV12-4	14	TRBJ2-1	CASSHTGGWDEQFF	TGTGCCAGCAGTCATACAGGGGGCTGGGATGAGCAGTTCTTC
-	-	TRBV7-2	14	TRBJ2-3	CASSLMEGVDTQYF	TGTGCCAGCAGCTTAATGGAGGGAGTAGATACGCAGTATTTT